Below are 4 T cell receptor beta chains sequenced from a single sample in a study of blood T cell repertoires in COVID-19. This table comes from immunoSEQ multiplex PCR, and its TCRdb copy is limited to in-frame clones, with some not included. The sample has under 150,000 clones; roughly four fifths are singletons. Input material: peripheral blood. These receptors were obtained from a human donor with acute or convalescent COVID-19. The donor label of this sample is uncertain.

In its sample, this clone was seen a few times. V is TRBV11-2 and J is TRBJ1-2; D is unresolved. The length of the CDR3 is 13 residues. The V gene's germline CDR1 is SGHAT and CDR2 FQNNGV. Trimming removed 1 base at V and 6 bases at J, with 9 bases between. The CDR3 region is CASSLGAGDGYTF. CDR3 coding DNA: TGTGCCAGCAGCTTAGGAGCGGGAGATGGCTACACCTTC.

The chain links TRBV20-1 to TRBJ1-2; D call uncertain. The length of the CDR3 is 10 residues. CDR1 and CDR2 (germline): DFQATT, SNEGSKA (reference sequence). V shed 1 base and J shed 8 bases, with 5 bases lying between them. The CDR3 region is CSARVEGYTF. The CDR3 DNA reads TGCAGTGCTAGAGTAGAGGGCTACACCTTC.

V is TRBV5-6 and J is TRBJ2-3; D gene uncertain. V shed 2 bases and J shed 8 bases, with 18 bases lying between them. This CDR3 contains 15 residues. Germline values: CDR1 SGHDT, CDR2 YYEEEE. This CDR3 reads CASSLFDQSVATQYF. The CDR3 DNA reads TGTGCCAGCAGCTTATTCGACCAGTCGGTAGCTACGCAGTATTTT.

J is TRBJ2-7 and V is TRBV7-8; TRBD1 matches at 11 bases. V gave up 5 bases and J gave up 4 bases; unmatched junction bases: 10. This CDR3 spans 16 amino acids. Germline V gene data show CDR1 as SGHVS and CDR2 as FQNEAQ. The CDR3 here is CASSPGRTGGVYEQYF. CDR3 nucleotide sequence: TGTGCCAGCAGCCCCGGCCGGACAGGGGGCGTTTACGAGCAGTACTTC.